The next 21 T cell receptor beta chains were all read from a single sample in a study of T cell repertoires in cytomegalovirus infection. No antigens are known for them. Each CDR3 protein gets one entry after TCRdb re-called the reads with MiXCR. Counted here are approximately 730,000 distinct CDR3 sequences, approximately 32% occurring once; the ten biggest clones make up roughly 13%. This sample comprised cultured CD8+ T cells from PBMCs, obtained from culture after CMV antigen stimulation. Receptors originate from a human donor in good health (CMV status not recorded). Some clones in this sample may be carry-over from other donors' samples.

The chain is built from TRBV4-1 and TRBJ1-1; D uncertain. Deletions cut 4 bases from V and 3 bases from J, with 9 bases between. The CDR3 spans 13 residues. Germline CDR1 is MGHRA and CDR2 is YSYEKL. The CDR3 DNA follows: TGCGCCAGCAGCCCTATGTCGTACACTGAAGCTTTCTTT. This encodes CASSPMSYTEAFF.

The V and J genes are TRBV6-5 and TRBJ1-6; 9 bases are shared with TRBD1. This CDR3 is 14 amino acids long. The V gene end was trimmed by 2 bases and the J gene end by 11 bases; junction bases not matched to a gene: 4. In germline, CDR1 is MNHEY, CDR2 SVGAGI. The CDR3 sequence is CASSYDRGSAPLHF. The CDR3 region has the DNA TGTGCCAGCAGTTACGACAGGGGGTCGGCACCCCTCCACTTT.

This clonotype occurred a few times. This chain joins TRBV10-3 and TRBJ2-3; 12 bases fit TRBD1. The germline V gene has CDR1 ENHRY and CDR2 SYGVKD. There are 16 residues in the CDR3. V lost 10 bases to trimming and J lost 5 bases; unmatched junction nucleotides: 13. The CDR3 coding sequence is TGTGCCACTTTAGGGCCCGGGACAGGGGGCGGAGATACGCAGTATTTT. Its protein product is CATLGPGTGGGDTQYF.

The rearrangement links TRBV9 to TRBJ1-1; 7 bases are shared with TRBD1. Germline CDR1 reads SGDLS; CDR2 reads YYNGEE. V lost 3 bases to trimming and J lost 1 base; unmatched junction nucleotides: 3. The CDR3 sequence is 14 residues long. As DNA, the CDR3 is TGTGCCAGCAGCGGAGGACAGGCGAACACTGAAGCTTTCTTT. This encodes CASSGGQANTEAFF.

This clonotype has only a few counts. This chain connects TRBV6-1 to TRBJ2-3, with D perhaps matching TRBD2 (5 bases). The CDR3 covers 14 residues. V was clipped by 9 bases and J by 6 bases, with 19 bases between them. The germline V gene encodes CDR1 MNHNS and CDR2 SASEGT. The CDR3 DNA follows: TGTGCCAGTCGGGATCCCCTCTTGTTGGATACGCAGTATTTT. Protein product: CASRDPLLLDTQYF.

This clonotype was seen many times. This chain connects TRBV7-9 to TRBJ2-3, with 10 bases matching TRBD1. With V trimmed by 5 bases and J by 4 bases, 9 bases remained unmatched. The CDR3 extends over 16 amino acids. Germline V gene sequence: CDR1 SEHNR, CDR2 FQNEAQ (reference sequence). CDR3 bases: TGTGCCAGCAGCCCCCGGGACAGGGGTAGAGCAGATACGCAGTATTTT. This sequence encodes CASSPRDRGRADTQYF.

This clonotype was counted only a few times. J is TRBJ2-3 and V is TRBV19; 7 bases are shared with TRBD1. Germline loops: CDR1 LNHDA, CDR2 SQIVND (reference sequence). The CDR3 extends over 16 amino acids. After removal of 3 bases from V and 3 bases from J, the junction contained 9 bases not matched to a gene. The CDR3 spells CASSIRQGHWTDTQYF. In DNA, the CDR3 is TGTGCCAGTAGTATTCGACAGGGCCACTGGACAGATACGCAGTATTTT.

This chain uses TRBV2 with TRBJ2-1; tentatively, D is TRBD2 (6 bases). CDR1 is SNHLY, CDR2 FYNNEI, per germline. The CDR3 spans 11 residues. Trimming removed 8 bases at V and 10 bases at J, with 12 bases between. The CDR3 protein is CASPDRGEQFF. The CDR3 bases are TGTGCCAGCCCTGACCGGGGGGAGCAGTTCTTC.

This clonotype was recorded a few times. The rearrangement links TRBV5-5 to TRBJ1-2, with TRBD1 matching over 7 bases. Germline assignment: CDR1 SGHKS and CDR2 YYEKEE (reference sequence). J was trimmed by 4 bases and V by 3 bases; bases with no gene match: 6. The CDR3 length is 14 residues. The CDR3 is CASSSGDSGYGYTF. The CDR3 nucleotides are TGTGCCAGCAGCTCAGGGGACAGCGGCTATGGCTACACCTTC.

This clonotype was counted between two and nine times. The rearrangement joins TRBV7-8 to TRBJ2-2; D unclear. CDR3 length equals 12 residues. V was pared by 8 bases and J by 4 bases, with 8 bases between. Germline values: CDR1 SGHVS, CDR2 FQNEAQ. CDR3 region: CASFEGTGELFF. In DNA form, the CDR3 reads TGTGCCAGCTTTGAAGGCACCGGGGAGCTGTTTTTT.

V gene TRBV10-2 combines with J gene TRBJ1-5; possibly TRBD1 for D (5 bases). Germline V gives CDR1 WSHSY, CDR2 SAAADI. The CDR3 covers 14 residues. Between the trimmed V and J ends, which lost 2 bases and 9 bases, there was a span of 14 bases. The CDR3 DNA reads TGCGCCAGCAGTGAGGACATGGGGCCGCGGCCCCAGCATTTT. Its translation: CASSEDMGPRPQHF.

Of note for this clonotype: At one end, the junction sequence differs from germline, possibly due to a read error. The rearrangement uses TRBV7-2 and TRBJ2-7; D unresolved. CDR3 size: 12 residues. CDR1 and CDR2 (germline): SGHTA, FQGNSA. CDR3 protein: CDSSPHSYEQYF. Written as DNA, the CDR3 is TGTGACAGCAGCCCCCATAGCTACGAGCAGTACTTC.

V is TRBV9 and J is TRBJ2-1; TRBD2 aligns across 11 bases. The CDR3 totals 16 residues. V was pared by 3 bases and J by 9 bases, with 11 bases of the junction left unmatched. CDR1 is SGDLS, CDR2 YYNGEE, per germline. The CDR3 protein is CASSGRSGGGLPEQFF. The CDR3 DNA sequence: TGTGCCAGCAGCGGACGTAGCGGGGGGGGCCTGCCTGAGCAGTTCTTC.

The V and J genes are TRBV6-6 and TRBJ2-2; TRBD2 might be the D (5 bases). The V end lost 8 bases, the J end lost 8 bases, and 12 bases lay between the germline ends. Looked up from germline, CDR1 is MNHNY and CDR2 is SVGAGI (reference sequence). The CDR3 consists of 12 residues. The chain's CDR3 is CASLTSAGELFF. As DNA, the CDR3 is TGTGCCAGCCTCACTAGTGCGGGGGAGCTGTTTTTT.

In this sample, this clonotype turned up a few times. This chain uses TRBV7-8 with TRBJ2-7; 9 bases are shared with TRBD1. The CDR3 spans 15 residues. V lost 2 bases and J lost 3; bases outside the gene matches: 5. The germline CDR1 and CDR2 sequences are SGHVS and FQNEAQ. CDR3 sequence: CASSLLDRGLYEQYF. CDR3 nucleotide sequence: TGTGCCAGCAGCTTATTGGACAGGGGACTCTACGAGCAGTACTTC.

The gene calls are TRBV9 and TRBJ2-1; 13 bases agree with TRBD2. The germline V gene has CDR1 SGDLS and CDR2 YYNGEE. The CDR3 extends over 16 amino acids. The V gene end was trimmed by 2 bases and the J gene end by 4 bases; junction bases not matched to a gene: 3. CDR3 sequence: CASSVPGLAGYNEQFF. Written as DNA, the CDR3 is TGTGCCAGCAGCGTCCCGGGACTAGCGGGGTACAATGAGCAGTTCTTC.

This clonotype was seen a few times. The rearrangement joins TRBV7-9 to TRBJ1-2; D is unresolved. The ends were cut back, 3 bases at V and 6 bases at J, with 8 bases in the middle. Germline CDR1 reads SEHNR; CDR2 reads FQNEAQ (reference sequence). The CDR3 contains 12 residues. This CDR3 is CASSFTLDGYTF. The CDR3 DNA reads as TGTGCCAGCAGCTTCACCCTGGATGGCTACACCTTC.

With respect to this clonotype: This may be a read error: a much more frequent sequence differs by one nucleotide. The missing conserved phenylalanine or tryptophan at the end of this CDR3 makes a read error likely. The genes are TRBV7-6 and TRBJ2-7; D may be TRBD2 (5 bases). CDR1 is SGHVS and CDR2 is FNYEAQ in the germline V gene. This CDR3 is built from 14 residues. Trimming removed 5 bases from V and 1 base from J, with 12 bases in between. CDR3 sequence (DNA): TGTGCCAGCAGCCCGGGTCGCGGGTCCTACGAGCAGTACTGC. Protein: CASSPGRGSYEQYC.

The J gene is TRBJ2-2, the V gene TRBV6-2 or TRBV6-3; no clear D gene. This CDR3 spans 15 amino acids. The V end lost 3 bases, the J end lost 4 bases, and 12 bases lay between the germline ends. Per germline, CDR1 MNHEY and CDR2 SVGEGT. Here the CDR3 reads CASSYRRAPTGELFF. Here the CDR3 DNA reads TGTGCCAGCAGTTATCGAAGGGCACCCACCGGGGAGCTGTTTTTT.

The J gene is TRBJ2-1, the V gene TRBV7-8, with TRBD1 matching over 9 bases. The CDR3 is 14 residues long. After removal of 5 bases from V and 6 bases from J, the junction contained 5 bases not matched to a gene. Germline V gene sequence: CDR1 SGHVS, CDR2 FQNEAQ. The CDR3 sequence: CASSGTGWFNEQFF. In nucleotides, the CDR3 is TGTGCCAGCAGCGGGACAGGGTGGTTCAATGAGCAGTTCTTC.

As concerns this clonotype: A much larger clone differs by one base, so this may be a read error. The rearrangement joins TRBV7-2 to TRBJ2-5; unclear D gene. The CDR3 sequence is 14 residues long. Germline V gene lookup returns CDR1 SGHTA and CDR2 FQGNSA. The CDR3 protein is CASSSPHRQEIQYF. DNA of the CDR3: TGTGCCAGCAGCTCCCCCCACAGACAAGAGATCCAGTACTTC.